This entry concerns a single T cell receptor (beta chain). Its antigen is as yet unknown. CDR3 size: 15 residues. Germline values: CDR1 SGHAT, CDR2 FQDESV (reference sequence). The germline V and J ends were trimmed by 1 base and 5 bases, with 14 bases remaining between them. These data are taken from a study of shared clonotypes between healthy human individuals. Study-wide results and limits: Memory subsets generally showed lower estimated richness than naive subsets.

Naive CD8 cells lacked CD45RO, underwent positive selection for CCR7 and left out terminally differentiated effector memory CD45RA+ cells. The assay was immunoSEQ multiplex PCR, and TCRdb's table has in-frame clones only and misses some. The repertoire holds some 600,000 clones, 95% to 97% seen once, with around 0.1% in the top ten. The sequencing input was naive CD8+ T cells sorted from blood. The TCR sequence derives from a woman aged 25 to 39 in good health. The chain employs TRBV11-1 and TRBJ2-5; no clear D. CDR3 in amino acids: CASSLEGRLGETQYF. The CDR3 DNA reads TGTGCCAGCAGCTTAGAAGGACGTCTAGGGGAGACCCAGTACTTC.